Reported below is one T cell receptor (beta chain). Its antigen is not identified. V gave up 3 bases and J gave up 1 base, with 13 bases separating them. CDR3 length equals 16 residues. Germline-derived CDR1 and CDR2 are SNHLY and FYNNEI. The PCR employed 60 Vbeta primers together with 13 Jbeta primers. The protocol was immunoSEQ multiplex PCR, while the TCRdb copy is restricted to in-frame clones and leaves out a portion. The sample yields some 150,000 clones, approximately 80% seen once. This entry belongs to a study of cytomegalovirus exposure and HLA in healthy donors. General study findings and limits: When analyzed later, a missense DCLRE1C variant was found to be linked to TCR beta V- and J-gene trimming. Sequences of the TCR beta chain were said to predict the HLA-A and HLA-B alleles of most subjects accurately. When the data were analyzed later, several of the most significant clusters appeared to be linked to common viral pathogens. About 87% or about 30% of the time was how often most TCR beta V segments were productive, according to an earlier analysis.

The rearrangement links TRBV2 to TRBJ1-5; a possible D gene is TRBD1 (6 bases). The sample taken for sequencing was PBMCs. This receptor was obtained from a man aged 40-50 years in good health and CMV-seropositive. The CDR3, as DNA: TGTGCCAGCAGTGACGGGATCGACAGGAGCAATCAGCCCCAGCATTTT. This sequence encodes CASSDGIDRSNQPQHF.